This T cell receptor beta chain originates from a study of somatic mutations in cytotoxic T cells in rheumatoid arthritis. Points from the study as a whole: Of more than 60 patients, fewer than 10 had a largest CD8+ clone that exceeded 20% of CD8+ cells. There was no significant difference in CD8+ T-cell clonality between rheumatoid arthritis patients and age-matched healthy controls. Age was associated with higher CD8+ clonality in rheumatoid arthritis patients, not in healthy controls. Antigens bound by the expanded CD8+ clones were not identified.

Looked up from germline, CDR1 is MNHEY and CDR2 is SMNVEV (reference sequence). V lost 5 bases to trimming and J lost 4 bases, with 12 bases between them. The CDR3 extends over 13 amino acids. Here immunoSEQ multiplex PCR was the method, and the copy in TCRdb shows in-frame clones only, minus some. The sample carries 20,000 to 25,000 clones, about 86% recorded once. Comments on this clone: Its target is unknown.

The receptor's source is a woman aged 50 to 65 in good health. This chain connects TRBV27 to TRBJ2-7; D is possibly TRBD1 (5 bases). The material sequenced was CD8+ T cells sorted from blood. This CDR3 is CASSPHPGYEQYV. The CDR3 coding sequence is TGTGCCAGCAGTCCACACCCAGGGTACGAGCAGTACGTC.